The clone carrying this T cell receptor (beta chain) was recorded many times. The V gene lost 1 base and the J gene lost 1 base, with 7 bases spanning the gap. The CDR3 is made up of 14 amino acids. Per the germline V gene, CDR1 is SGHVS and CDR2 is FQNEAQ. This entry comes from a study of T cells in Graves' hyperthyroidism and ophthalmopathy. The source material, RNA transcripts, was used to amplify TCR beta CDR3 regions. HTBI primers were the set used in a first-round RT-PCR of the TCR CDR3. TCRdb reprocessed the multiplex PCR reads via MiXCR and lists one record per CDR3 protein. The table includes around 620,000 distinct CDR3 sequences, approximately 15% detected once.

The sequence was collected from a young woman with Graves' ophthalmopathy. Sequencing was performed on blood. This chain links TRBV7-8 with TRBJ1-1; D is ambiguous. This CDR3 is CASSLEGRNTEAFF. CDR3 sequence (DNA): TGTGCCAGCAGCTTAGAGGGCCGGAACACTGAAGCTTTCTTT.